This TCR beta chain appears in the sequencing data of a study of cytomegalovirus exposure and HLA in healthy donors. Study findings and constraints: Some V segments (TRBV6-2 and TRBV6-3 among them) were excluded as indistinguishable. Most sequenced TCRs were rare (though some public TCRs occurred in many donors). As confirmed in vitro, a few CMV-associated chains were specific for CMV antigens.

PCR involved 60 Vbeta and 13 Jbeta primers. TCRdb's table, derived via immunoSEQ multiplex PCR, lists solely in-frame clones and lacks some. The sample lists over 100,000 clones, about 80% occurring once. V dropped 0 bases and J dropped 1 base, with 22 bases sitting between them. Germline values: CDR1 SGDLS, CDR2 YYNGEE. This CDR3 has 19 residues. This clone was observed a single time. Its specificity is not known. The rearrangement joins TRBV9 to TRBJ1-1; maybe TRBD1 (6 bases). The clonotype comes from a woman between 50 and 59 years old in good health and CMV-seropositive. The sample taken for sequencing was PBMCs. The CDR3 is CASSVGMTGSRAGNTEAFF. For the CDR3, the DNA is TGTGCCAGCAGCGTAGGTATGACAGGATCCCGGGCGGGGAACACTGAAGCTTTCTTT. Full variable domain (missing parts from reference TRBV9 and TRBJ1-1): DSGVTQTPKHLITATGQRVTLRCSPRSGDLSVYWYQQSLDQGLQFLIQYYNGEERAKGNILERFSAQQFPDLHSELNLSSLELGDSALYFCASSVGMTGSRAGNTEAFFGQGTRLTVV.